Presented here are 16 T cell receptor beta chains from one specimen sequenced in a study of shared clonotypes between healthy human individuals (dated by TCRdb to the early 2020s). Libraries were made using the immunoSEQ multiplex PCR assay. The table was pulled from immuneACCESS by TCRdb, which kept in-frame rearrangements only. Such tables lose some clones; where checked, under half of the loss comes from unresolved V genes, and the rest has no known cause. The sample table holds nearly 2 million clones, of which around 96% were seen once. Around 1% of the sample is in the top ten clones. For the CD8 naive samples, CD45RO-negative cells were positively selected for CCR7, yielding a CD45RA+CCR7+ population from which TemRA cells were excluded. The sequenced sample was naive CD8+ T cells sorted from blood. Read against the paper, the sample's cell subset or site label means: CD45RA+CCR7+. These receptors originate from a man aged 18 to 30 in good health.

CDR3 nucleotides: TGTGCCAGTAGTTCCGGGTGGGACACCGGGGAGCTGTTTTTT. Protein: CASSSGWDTGELFF. The chain links TRBV19 to TRBJ2-2; D is undetermined. There are 14 residues in the CDR3. CDR1 LNHDA and CDR2 SQIVND come from the germline V gene (reference sequence). Trimming left V 5 bases short and J 3 bases short, with 10 bases between.

The rearrangement uses TRBV27 and TRBJ1-1; no reliable D call. The CDR3 length is 14 residues. Germline CDR1 and CDR2: MNHEY and SMNVEV (reference sequence). With 6 bases removed from V and 6 bases from J, the gap between germline ends came to 17 bases. The CDR3 loop is CASRENKGDPEAFF. DNA of the CDR3: TGTGCCAGCAGGGAGAATAAGGGAGATCCTGAAGCTTTCTTT.

V is TRBV7-9 and J is TRBJ2-2, with no clear D. V lost 1 base and J lost 5, with 8 bases in between. There are 14 residues in the CDR3. The germline V gene has CDR1 SEHNR and CDR2 FQNEAQ (reference sequence). CDR3 in DNA: TGTGCCAGCAGCTTAGAGGGTTGGACCGGGGAGCTGTTTTTT. It translates to CASSLEGWTGELFF.

The chain joins TRBV29-1 to TRBJ2-7; 11 bases are a match to TRBD1. CDR1 is SQVTM, CDR2 ANQGSEA, per germline. V shed 7 bases, J shed 6 bases, and the junction held 11 bases outside the gene matches. This CDR3 comprises 14 residues. CDR3 in amino acids: CSAITGTGGLEQYF. The CDR3 coding sequence is TGCAGCGCCATTACCGGGACAGGGGGTCTCGAGCAGTACTTC.

The CDR3 loop is CASSPIAGGVTEAFF. In DNA, the CDR3 is TGTGCCAGCTCACCAATAGCAGGGGGCGTCACTGAAGCTTTCTTT. This chain joins TRBV18 and TRBJ1-1; 8 positions agree with TRBD1. The germline V gene has CDR1 KGHSH and CDR2 LQKENI. J gave up 4 bases and V 2 bases, and 6 bases lay outside the gene matches. This CDR3 is built from 15 residues.

DNA of the CDR3: TGTGCCAGCAGTCGGACATCCGAGGTGGGGGATACGCAGTATTTT. Translating it yields CASSRTSEVGDTQYF. This sequence joins TRBV6-5 and TRBJ2-3; maybe TRBD1 (5 bases). Germline lookup yields CDR1 MNHEY and CDR2 SVGAGI. This CDR3 has 15 residues. Trimming stripped 5 bases from V and 6 bases from J, with 18 bases between.

This clone was counted between two and nine times. The sample holds other DNA sequences that translate to the same CDR3. The chain recombines TRBV27 with TRBJ1-1; unclear D gene. The CDR3 runs to 13 residues. From germline, CDR1 is MNHEY and CDR2 SMNVEV (reference sequence). V lost 0 bases to trimming and J lost 2 bases, with 4 bases between them. The CDR3 here is CASSLSVNTEAFF. The CDR3 nucleotides are TGTGCCAGCAGTTTATCCGTTAACACTGAAGCTTTCTTT.

The chain combines TRBV28 with TRBJ1-4, with 7 bases matching TRBD1. J was trimmed by 3 bases and V by 5 bases; bases with no gene match: 9. The CDR3 runs 16 residues. CDR1 and CDR2 from the germline V gene are MDHEN and SYDVKM. The CDR3 is CASSTLGQISNEKLFF. The CDR3 region has the DNA TGTGCCAGCAGTACCTTGGGACAGATCTCTAATGAAAAACTGTTTTTT. Supplemented by reference TRBV28 and TRBJ1-4, the full variable domain reads DVKVTQSSRYLVKRTGEKVFLECVQDMDHENMFWYRQDPGLGLRLIYFSYDVKMKEKGDIPEGYSVSREKKERFSLILESASTNQTSMYLCASSTLGQISNEKLFFGSGTQLSVL.

The chain has TRBV11-2 and TRBJ1-3; tentatively, D is TRBD1 (6 bases). V was shortened by 3 bases and J by 0 bases, with 15 bases between the two germline ends. The CDR3 contains 17 residues. CDR1 and CDR2 from the germline V gene are SGHAT and FQNNGV. The CDR3 protein is CASSLIGQTNSGNTIYF. For the CDR3, the DNA is TGTGCCAGCAGCTTGATCGGACAGACAAACTCTGGAAACACCATATATTTT.

The J gene is TRBJ2-2, the V gene TRBV7-9; a possible D gene is TRBD1 (6 bases). The germline V gene has CDR1 SEHNR and CDR2 FQNEAQ (reference sequence). V dropped 5 bases and J dropped 0 bases, with 13 bases sitting between them. There are 16 residues in the CDR3. The CDR3 loop is CASSAKGTSNTGELFF. The CDR3 region has the DNA TGTGCCAGCAGCGCCAAGGGGACATCGAACACCGGGGAGCTGTTTTTT.

The V call is TRBV7-8, the J call TRBJ2-7, with D possibly TRBD1 on 5 matching bases. Germline V gene sequence: CDR1 SGHVS, CDR2 FQNEAQ. V was cut by 3 bases and J by 3 bases, with 12 bases left in between. CDR3 size: 14 residues. CDR3 residues: CASSLGRQNYEQYF. The CDR3 coding sequence is TGTGCCAGCAGCTTGGGGCGGCAGAACTACGAGCAGTACTTC.

The chain links TRBV19 to TRBJ2-1; TRBD2 is a possible D gene (7 bases). Germline V gene data show CDR1 as LNHDA and CDR2 as SQIVND (reference sequence). Between the trimmed V and J ends, which lost 3 bases and 2 bases, there was a span of 11 bases. This CDR3 contains 15 residues. The CDR3 protein is CASSIYGGPYNEQFF. In nucleotides, the CDR3 is TGTGCCAGTAGTATTTACGGGGGGCCCTACAATGAGCAGTTCTTC.

CDR3 DNA: TGTGCCAGCAGTCCCGGGGACTATTCCTACGAGCAGTACTTC. This translates into CASSPGDYSYEQYF. V is TRBV27 and J is TRBJ2-7; 7 bases are a match to TRBD2. The CDR3 spans 14 residues. The V segment lost 5 bases and the J segment 1 base; nucleotides outside the gene matches: 5. The germline V gene encodes CDR1 MNHEY and CDR2 SMNVEV (reference sequence).

A note on this clone: Relative to the germline gene, one junction end is altered; a read error may explain this. This CDR3 is CASSLGQRGEGFETQYF. The DNA of the CDR3 is TGTGCTAGCAGCTTAGGGCAGCGGGGGGAGGGCTTCGAGACCCAGTACTTC. The chain carries TRBV7-7 and TRBJ2-5, with 9 bases fitting TRBD2. Per the germline V gene, CDR1 is SSHAT and CDR2 is FNYEAQ (reference sequence). The length of the CDR3 is 17 residues.

Notes on this clone: Distinct nucleotide sequences in the sample also encode this CDR3. This sequence joins TRBV11-2 and TRBJ1-2; D gene uncertain. CDR1 is SGHAT, CDR2 FQNNGV, per germline. This CDR3 contains 11 residues. V lost 5 bases to trimming and J lost 2 bases, with 3 bases between them. CDR3: CASSDNYGYTF. The CDR3 DNA reads TGTGCCAGCAGCGACAACTATGGCTACACCTTC. The variable domain in full, completed from reference TRBV11-2 and TRBJ1-2, reads EAGVAQSPRYKIIEKRQSVAFWCNPISGHATLYWYQQILGQGPKLLIQFQNNGVVDDSQLPKDRFSAERLKGVDSTLKIQPAKLEDSAVYLCASSDNYGYTFGSGTRLTVV.

The chain couples TRBV7-9 to TRBJ2-2; maybe TRBD2 (6 bases). V lost 5 bases to trimming and J lost 6 bases, with 13 bases between them. Germline CDR1 and CDR2: SEHNR and FQNEAQ (reference sequence). CDR3 size: 14 residues. As DNA, the CDR3 is TGTGCCAGCAGCCCAAGACTAGACCCCGGGGAGCTGTTTTTT. Protein product: CASSPRLDPGELFF.